The clone carrying this T cell receptor (beta chain) was observed at least ten times. As yet, its antigen is unknown. CDR1 and CDR2 (germline): SGHRS, YFSETQ. There are 15 residues in the CDR3. V shed 0 bases and J shed 0 bases, with 7 bases lying between them. The data derive from a study of CD8 T cells in ankylosing spondylitis. In TCRdb, the 5' RACE reads were re-called with MiXCR into one record per CDR3 protein. The sample lists about 440,000 distinct CDR3 sequences, over 15% seen once, with about 0.94% in the top ten. Overall study findings and caveats: What seemed typical of ankylosing spondylitis blood was a TCR beta motif built from several highly homologous variants. Within matched ankylosing spondylitis synovial fluid, disease-linked clones were reportedly significantly enriched.

The source of this sequence is a male donor with ankylosing spondylitis. Material: blood, either unsorted or a sorted T cell fraction (not recorded which). The V gene is TRBV5-1, the J gene TRBJ1-3; D not certain. The CDR3 loop is CASSLDTGSGNTIYF. The DNA for the CDR3 is TGCGCCAGCAGCTTGGACACCGGCTCTGGAAACACCATATATTTT.